This T cell receptor beta chain was sequenced for a study of T cell changes during pregnancy in multiple sclerosis. Here immunoSEQ multiplex PCR was the method, and the copy in TCRdb shows in-frame clones only, minus some. Of approximately 40,000 clones listed, 75% to 95% are singletons. CDR1 is LNHDA and CDR2 is SQIVND in the germline V gene (reference sequence). V lost 9 bases, J lost 3 bases, and 9 bases stayed unmatched. CDR3 length: 14 amino acids. Sequenced here: CD8+ T cells from peripheral blood mononuclear cells, sampled after pregnancy. This receptor was identified in a female donor with multiple sclerosis, enrolled in a pregnancy study. The rearrangement joins TRBV19 to TRBJ1-1; TRBD1 matches at 8 bases. The CDR3 protein is CARRTGMGYTEAFF. The CDR3 DNA is TGTGCCAGACGGACAGGGATGGGTTACACTGAAGCTTTCTTT.